A single sample gave rise to the 20 T cell receptor beta chains below, sequenced in a study of beta chain features in type 1 diabetes. Expressed TCRB transcripts were sequenced, since all the RNA that had been isolated was reverse transcribed. Measured with immunoSEQ multiplex PCR; TCRdb has only the in-frame clones, and not every one. The table includes hundreds of thousands of clones, over 11% detected once. The specimen sequenced was naive CD4+ T cells from blood. The receptor set was obtained from a man under 40 in good health.

The chain has TRBV4-2 and TRBJ1-4; no clear D. Trimming stripped 0 bases from V and 1 base from J, with 12 bases between. This CDR3 has 17 residues. Per the germline V gene, CDR1 is LGHNA and CDR2 is YNFKEQ. The CDR3 sequence is CASSQEGRALTNEKLFF. In DNA form, the CDR3 reads TGTGCCAGCAGCCAAGAGGGGAGGGCCTTAACTAATGAAAAACTGTTTTTT.

This clone has more than one count but fewer than ten. The J gene is TRBJ2-1, the V gene TRBV7-2; possibly TRBD2 for D (5 bases). The ends were cut back, 1 base at V and 6 bases at J, with 16 bases in the middle. Germline CDR1 reads SGHTA; CDR2 reads FQGNSA. The CDR3 length is 16 residues. CDR3 in DNA: TGTGCCAGCAGCTTAGTGGGAGCGGTGATAGGCAATGAGCAGTTCTTC. It is translated as CASSLVGAVIGNEQFF.

In its sample, this clone was seen a few times. The rearrangement links TRBV5-6 to TRBJ1-6, with unresolved D. Per the germline V gene, CDR1 is SGHDT and CDR2 is YYEEEE. V gave up 6 bases and J gave up 10 bases, with 14 bases separating them. The CDR3 sequence is 13 residues long. In DNA form, the CDR3 reads TGTGCCAGCAACGTTCAGAGAAACTCACCCCTCCACTTT. Translating gives CASNVQRNSPLHF. Full variable domain (missing parts from reference TRBV5-6 and TRBJ1-6): DAGVTQSPTHLIKTRGQQVTLRCSPKSGHDTVSWYQQALGQGPQFIFQYYEEEERQRGNFPDRFSGHQFPNYSSELNVNALLLGDSALYLCASNVQRNSPLHFGNGTRLTVT.

This clone was found a few times. The rearrangement joins TRBV29-1 to TRBJ1-1; D not certain. CDR1 SQVTM and CDR2 ANQGSEA come from the germline V gene. The CDR3 consists of 13 residues. V dropped 6 bases and J dropped 4 bases, with 15 bases sitting between them. CDR3 in amino acids: CSVRHPRGTEAFF. CDR3 in DNA: TGCAGCGTACGACACCCACGGGGCACTGAAGCTTTCTTT.

The V call is TRBV6-5, the J call TRBJ2-4; weak D call: TRBD1 (6 bases). Germline V lookup: CDR1 MNHEY, CDR2 SVGAGI. Trimming stripped 6 bases from V and 2 bases from J, with 14 bases between. The CDR3 is 15 residues long. The CDR3: CASRPDRLPKNIQYF. The DNA for the CDR3 is TGTGCCAGCAGGCCGGACAGATTGCCCAAAAACATTCAGTACTTC.

This clone came up a few times. V gene TRBV5-1 combines with J gene TRBJ2-5; 7 bases are a match to TRBD1. CDR1 and CDR2 from the germline V gene are SGHRS and YFSETQ. Trimming took 0 bases from V and 1 from J; bases not matched to a gene: 3. This CDR3 region has 15 residues. The CDR3 here is CASSLAGQSQETQYF. In DNA, the CDR3 is TGCGCCAGCAGCTTGGCGGGACAGAGCCAAGAGACCCAGTACTTC.

This clone was observed a few times. CDR3 amino acids: CASSQDIGSTLQQYF. The CDR3 DNA reads TGCGCCAGCAGCCAAGATATAGGCAGTACTTTGCAGCAGTACTTC. The chain is built from TRBV4-3 and TRBJ2-7; D call uncertain. Trimming removed 0 bases at V and 8 bases at J, with 17 bases between. The CDR3 extends over 15 amino acids. The germline gives CDR1 LGHNA, CDR2 YSLEER.

V is TRBV21-1 and J is TRBJ2-1; the table gives TRBD1 as D, unverified against the DNA. TRBV21-1 is a known pseudogene. This CDR3 is 11 amino acids long. CDR3 in DNA: TGTGCCAGAAAACAGGGTAGGAGCAGGTTCTTC. Its translation is CARKQGRSRFF.

This clone came up a few times. V and J are TRBV7-2 and TRBJ2-7; 7 bases are a match to TRBD2. This CDR3 has 13 amino acids. Germline V gene sequence: CDR1 SGHTA, CDR2 FQGNSA. V shed 5 bases and J 4 bases; nucleotides not matched to a gene: 5. CDR3 in DNA: TGTGCCAGCAGCAGTAGCGGGTGGTACGAGCAGTACGTC. Its protein product is CASSSSGWYEQYV.

The V and J genes are TRBV7-9 and TRBJ2-4, with D tentatively TRBD1 (5 bases). CDR1 SEHNR and CDR2 FQNEAQ come from the germline V gene (reference sequence). V was shortened by 2 bases and J by 8 bases, with 13 bases between the two germline ends. The CDR3 runs to 14 residues. The CDR3 protein is CASSLPRVWDIQYF. The CDR3 DNA reads as TGTGCCAGCAGCTTACCCAGGGTGTGGGACATTCAGTACTTC.

This clone has a handful of counts. The chain employs TRBV29-1 and TRBJ1-2; the D gene is possibly TRBD1 (6 bases). The CDR3 consists of 17 residues. Germline V gene data show CDR1 as SQVTM and CDR2 as ANQGSEA. Trimming stripped 7 bases from V and 7 bases from J, with 31 bases between. CDR3 in amino acids: CSARANLGGQIMGGYTF. The CDR3 bases are TGCAGCGCCCGTGCCAACCTCGGAGGACAGATAATGGGTGGCTACACCTTC.

This clone was seen more than once but under ten times. The gene calls are TRBV7-9 and TRBJ2-3, with D perhaps matching TRBD2 (5 bases). The ends were cut back, 2 bases at V and 0 bases at J, with 9 bases in the middle. Germline lookup yields CDR1 SEHNR and CDR2 FQNEAQ (reference sequence). The CDR3 extends over 15 amino acids. The CDR3 here is CASSLTGSSTDTQYF. Here the CDR3 DNA reads TGTGCCAGCAGCTTAACGGGATCTAGCACAGATACGCAGTATTTT.

This clone came up a few times. V usage is TRBV15 and J usage is TRBJ2-3, with 11 bases identical to TRBD2. Germline V gives CDR1 LNHNV, CDR2 YYDKDF (reference sequence). V lost 5 bases, J lost 5 bases, and 12 bases stayed unmatched. This CDR3 is built from 17 residues. The CDR3 bases are TGTGCCACCAGCTTGGTAGCGGGAGGGCCGAGTATAGATACGCAGTATTTT. Protein sequence: CATSLVAGGPSIDTQYF.

This clone was found a few times. J is TRBJ1-1 and V is TRBV7-9; D ambiguous. Between the trimmed V and J ends, which lost 4 bases and 9 bases, there was a span of 18 bases. This CDR3 has 14 residues. CDR1 SEHNR and CDR2 FQNEAQ come from the germline V gene (reference sequence). CDR3 residues: CASSSGREALKAFF. In nucleotides, the CDR3 is TGTGCCAGCAGCTCTGGCCGGGAGGCACTGAAAGCTTTCTTT.

This clone was counted a few times. The rearrangement uses TRBV7-9 and TRBJ2-1; tentatively, D is TRBD1 (5 bases). V was clipped by 5 bases and J by 8 bases, with 13 bases between them. Per germline, CDR1 SEHNR and CDR2 FQNEAQ (reference sequence). The CDR3 length is 13 residues. The CDR3 region is CASSARAGDEQFF. The CDR3 DNA reads as TGTGCCAGCAGCGCCAGGGCTGGGGATGAGCAGTTCTTC. The variable domain in full, completed from reference TRBV7-9 and TRBJ2-1, reads DTGVSQNPRHKITKRGQNVTFRCDPISEHNRLYWYRQTLGQGPEFLTYFQNEAQLEKSRLLSDRFSAERPKGSFSTLEIQRTEQGDSAMYLCASSARAGDEQFFGPGTRLTVL.

There are a few counts of this clone. The chain recombines TRBV30 with TRBJ1-1, with a possible D match to TRBD1 (5 bases). The germline V gene has CDR1 GTSNPN and CDR2 SVGIG (reference sequence). V was cut by 4 bases and J by 13 bases, with 25 bases left in between. The length of the CDR3 is 14 residues. The CDR3, as DNA: TGTGCCTGGACTCCGGACGGAGGGGTCATCGAGGATTTCTTT. This codes for CAWTPDGGVIEDFF.

The V and J genes are TRBV4-1 and TRBJ1-6; 7 bases are shared with TRBD1. There are 18 residues in the CDR3. After removal of 0 bases from V and 0 bases from J, the junction contained 5 bases not matched to a gene. CDR1 is MGHRA and CDR2 is YSYEKL in the germline V gene. The CDR3 loop reads CASSQDLDRSSYNSPLHF. In DNA form, the CDR3 reads TGCGCCAGCAGCCAAGATCTGGACAGGAGCTCCTATAATTCACCCCTCCACTTT.

CDR3 sequence (DNA): TGTGCCAGCAGCCCAGGATTCCAGTGGAGCGGCTACGAGCAGTACGTC. Protein: CASSPGFQWSGYEQYV. The chain carries TRBV11-2 and TRBJ2-7; D perhaps matches TRBD2 (5 bases). Germline lookup yields CDR1 SGHAT and CDR2 FQNNGV. The CDR3 has 16 amino acids. V dropped 5 bases and J dropped 3 bases, with 20 bases sitting between them.

The chain uses TRBV27 and TRBJ1-6; D is undetermined. This CDR3 has 16 amino acids. The germline V gene encodes CDR1 MNHEY and CDR2 SMNVEV (reference sequence). Trimming cost V 3 bases and J 7 bases, with 16 bases left between them. In nucleotides, the CDR3 is TGTGCCAGCAGTTTCACCCGAGCAGGAATCAATTCACCCCTCCACTTT. It codes for CASSFTRAGINSPLHF.

This clone was detected only a few times. This chain uses TRBV6-6 with TRBJ1-1; no firm D call. The CDR3 extends over 15 amino acids. Trimming stripped 0 bases from V and 3 bases from J, with 11 bases between. Germline CDR1 is MNHNY and CDR2 is SVGAGI (reference sequence). DNA for the CDR3: TGTGCCAGCAGTTACTCGAAATTCGGGGACACTGAAGCTTTCTTT. It specifies CASSYSKFGDTEAFF.